The 22 T cell receptor beta chains presented below share a single source sample, sequenced in a study of long-term antiretroviral therapy in people with HIV. Assay version v3.0 of immunoSEQ was used, and it was run at survey level. TCRdb's table, derived via immunoSEQ multiplex PCR, lists solely in-frame clones and lacks some. Of about 41,000 clones listed, approximately 94% are singletons. Sequenced material: unsorted PBMCs, taken just over 9 years after starting antiretroviral therapy. The source is a man younger than 40 with HIV.

V usage is TRBV5-1 and J usage is TRBJ2-1; 9 bases fit TRBD1. The J segment lost 4 bases and the V segment lost 3 bases, leaving 5 bases of the junction unmatched. The CDR3 sequence is 15 residues long. Germline lookup yields CDR1 SGHRS and CDR2 YFSETQ. DNA of the CDR3: TGCGCCAGCAGCTCGGGACAGGGCCCTTACAATGAGCAGTTCTTC. Protein: CASSSGQGPYNEQFF.

The rearrangement links TRBV20-1 to TRBJ1-2; unclear D gene. CDR1 is DFQATT, CDR2 SNEGSKA, per germline (reference sequence). This CDR3 comprises 11 residues. This CDR3 is CSTTGNYGYTF. CDR3 coding DNA: TGCAGCACGACGGGGAACTATGGCTACACCTTC.

V and J are TRBV19 and TRBJ1-5; the D gene is possibly TRBD1 (6 bases). The CDR3 extends over 14 amino acids. CDR1 and CDR2 (germline): LNHDA, SQIVND (reference sequence). V lost 3 bases to trimming and J lost 2 bases, with 8 bases between them. CDR3 sequence reads: CASSIPGGNQPQHF. DNA for the CDR3: TGTGCCAGTAGTATTCCAGGGGGCAATCAGCCCCAGCATTTT. The full variable domain, its missing parts supplied by reference TRBV19 and TRBJ1-5, is DGGITQSPKYLFRKEGQNVTLSCEQNLNHDAMYWYRQDPGQGLRLIYYSQIVNDFQKGDIAEGYSVSREKKESFPLTVTSAQKNPTAFYLCASSIPGGNQPQHFGDGTRLSIL.

V and J are TRBV28 and TRBJ1-1; D not resolved. CDR3 size: 11 residues. Trimming stripped 7 bases from V and 3 bases from J, with 6 bases between. In germline, CDR1 is MDHEN, CDR2 SYDVKM. The CDR3 bases are TGTGCCAGCACCAGTCACACTGAAGCTTTCTTT. Translated, it gives CASTSHTEAFF.

The chain recombines TRBV5-1 with TRBJ2-7; 9 nucleotides line up with TRBD2. The CDR3 runs to 14 residues. The germline V gene encodes CDR1 SGHRS and CDR2 YFSETQ. Trimming at V came to 6 bases and at J to 2 bases, leaving 6 bases not matched to a gene. The DNA for the CDR3 is TGCGCCAGCACCTTAGCGGGGGCAACCTACGAGCAGTACTTC. Amino acid sequence: CASTLAGATYEQYF.

The rearrangement uses TRBV2 and TRBJ1-6; unclear D gene. The CDR3 loop spans 14 amino acids. V lost 6 bases to trimming and J lost 7 bases, with 13 bases between them. CDR1 SNHLY and CDR2 FYNNEI come from the germline V gene. The CDR3 nucleotides are TGTGCCAGCAGAGAGGGATCGGGAAATTCACCCCTCCACTTT. Encoded protein: CASREGSGNSPLHF.

Here the CDR3 DNA reads TGCGCCAGCAGCTTGGTTGGGGAAACGAACACTGAAGCTTTCTTT. It is translated as CASSLVGETNTEAFF. This chain connects TRBV5-1 to TRBJ1-1; D not resolved. V lost 0 bases to trimming and J lost 1 base, with 10 bases between them. The CDR3 contains 15 residues. Germline-derived CDR1 and CDR2 are SGHRS and YFSETQ.

The chain links TRBV27 to TRBJ2-4; D remains ambiguous. The ends were cut back, 5 bases at V and 9 bases at J, with 11 bases in the middle. The CDR3 is 12 residues long. Germline V CDR1 and CDR2: MNHEY, SMNVEV (reference sequence). CDR3 bases: TGTGCCAGCAGTCCCCCCTTGGGCATTCAGTACTTC. Its translation is CASSPPLGIQYF.

The J gene is TRBJ1-1, the V gene TRBV2, with D possibly matching TRBD1 (5 bases). The CDR3 is 14 residues long. Deletions cut 11 bases from V and 0 bases from J, with 16 bases between. CDR1 SNHLY and CDR2 FYNNEI come from the germline V gene. The CDR3 region has the DNA TGTGCCCGCAACGGGGGGGAAATGAACACTGAAGCTTTCTTT. Translating gives CARNGGEMNTEAFF.

By share of the sample, this clone is medium-sized. The rearrangement uses TRBV30 and TRBJ1-5; 8 bases align to TRBD1. The germline V gene encodes CDR1 GTSNPN and CDR2 SVGIG (reference sequence). The CDR3 length is 17 residues. Trimming removed 5 bases from V and 0 bases from J; junction bases left unmatched: 12. The chain's CDR3 is CAWAKGTGGYSNQPQHF. CDR3 nucleotide sequence: TGTGCCTGGGCCAAAGGGACAGGAGGATATAGCAATCAGCCCCAGCATTTT.

The chain has TRBV20-1 and TRBJ1-2, with a possible D match to TRBD1 (5 bases). The CDR3 loop spans 9 amino acids. Trimming pared 7 bases from V and 5 bases from J, leaving 5 bases between. Germline CDR1 is DFQATT and CDR2 is SNEGSKA (reference sequence). CDR3 residues: CSGGYGYTF. CDR3 sequence (DNA): TGCAGTGGGGGGTATGGCTACACCTTC.

V is TRBV19 and J is TRBJ1-6; possibly TRBD1 for D (6 bases). V was pared by 0 bases and J by 11 bases, with 8 bases between. The CDR3 runs to 13 residues. Germline CDR1 and CDR2: LNHDA and SQIVND (reference sequence). The CDR3 here is CASSIEDRPPLHF. The CDR3, as DNA: TGTGCCAGTAGTATAGAGGACAGACCACCCCTCCACTTT.

V gene TRBV10-3 combines with J gene TRBJ1-6; 7 nucleotides line up with TRBD1. The CDR3 is 14 amino acids. Germline V gives CDR1 ENHRY, CDR2 SYGVKD. V shed 8 bases, J shed 5 bases, and the junction held 6 bases outside the gene matches. This chain's CDR3 is CAIRTGEDNSPLHF. CDR3 bases: TGTGCCATCCGTACAGGGGAAGATAATTCACCCCTCCACTTT.

In its sample, this clone was seen once. The chain employs TRBV5-1 and TRBJ1-1; maybe TRBD1 (5 bases). Trimming pared 6 bases from V and 0 bases from J, leaving 12 bases between. This CDR3 contains 14 residues. The germline V gene encodes CDR1 SGHRS and CDR2 YFSETQ. The CDR3 loop is CASTLWGVNTEAFF. The CDR3 DNA follows: TGCGCCAGCACCCTTTGGGGGGTGAACACTGAAGCTTTCTTT.

To note about this clone: This specimen includes other DNA sequences encoding the same CDR3. The V and J genes are TRBV6-5 and TRBJ1-3, with unresolved D. The V gene lost 3 bases and the J gene lost 0 bases, with 3 bases spanning the gap. This CDR3 is built from 13 residues. Germline lookup yields CDR1 MNHEY and CDR2 SVGAGI. The chain's CDR3 is CASSYNSGNTIYF. The CDR3 nucleotides are TGTGCCAGCAGTTATAACTCTGGAAACACCATATATTTT.

This chain uses TRBV21-1 with TRBJ1-2. TRBV21-1 is deemed a pseudogene. The CDR3 runs 12 residues. In nucleotides, the CDR3 is TGTGCCAGCAGCAAAGGCGGGAATGGCTACACCTTC. It is translated as CASSKGGNGYTF.

Details on this clone: An end of the junction differs from the germline gene, which may be a read error. The rearrangement links TRBV4-1 to TRBJ1-1; possibly TRBD1 for D (5 bases). This CDR3 comprises 16 residues. Looked up from germline, CDR1 is MGHRA and CDR2 is YSYEKL. CDR3 in DNA: TGCGCCAGCAGCCAAGAGGGGGTGGGGCTCCCTGGCAAAGCTTACTTT. Translation gives CASSQEGVGLPGKAYF.

This clone was seen only once. The V gene is TRBV7-5, the J gene TRBJ2-4. TRBV7-5 is flagged as a pseudogene. The CDR3 sequence is 15 residues long. CDR3: CARSLGGLAKNIQYF. The CDR3 DNA sequence: TGTGCCAGAAGCTTAGGGGGGTTAGCCAAAAACATTCAGTACTTC.

The chain employs TRBV28 and TRBJ1-1; weak D call: TRBD1 (5 bases). There are 16 residues in the CDR3. The germline V gene has CDR1 MDHEN and CDR2 SYDVKM. Trimming took off 6 bases at V and 0 bases at J, with 17 bases between the two ends. The CDR3 loop is CASSLLGRPMNTEAFF. In DNA, the CDR3 is TGTGCCAGCAGCTTACTGGGACGGCCCATGAACACTGAAGCTTTCTTT.

The gene calls are TRBV7-3 and TRBJ2-1; 7 nucleotides match TRBD2. CDR1 SGHTA and CDR2 FQGTGA come from the germline V gene. The length of the CDR3 is 13 residues. The J segment lost 11 bases and the V segment lost 2 bases, leaving 6 bases of the junction unmatched. The CDR3 sequence is CASSLGTTAKQFF. CDR3 nucleotide sequence: TGTGCCAGCAGCTTAGGGACTACTGCTAAGCAGTTCTTC. Full variable domain (outside the CDR3, taken from reference TRBV7-3 and TRBJ2-1): GAGVSQTPSNKVTEKGKYVELRCDPISGHTALYWYRQSLGQGPEFLIYFQGTGAADDSGLPNDRFFAVRPEGSVSTLKIQRTERGDSAVYLCASSLGTTAKQFFGPGTRLTVL.

The J gene is TRBJ2-1, the V gene TRBV7-3; TRBD2 is a possible D gene (6 bases). CDR3 length equals 15 residues. The ends were cut back, 0 bases at V and 0 bases at J, with 6 bases in the middle. Germline V gives CDR1 SGHTA, CDR2 FQGTGA. CDR3 sequence (DNA): TGTGCCAGCAGCTTAACCGGGAGCTCCTACAATGAGCAGTTCTTC. This sequence encodes CASSLTGSSYNEQFF.

The rearrangement uses TRBV5-6 and TRBJ2-5; 7 bases are shared with TRBD2. This CDR3 comprises 15 residues. With V trimmed by 4 bases and J by 4 bases, 10 bases remained unmatched. Germline V gene sequence: CDR1 SGHDT, CDR2 YYEEEE. The CDR3: CASSEGTTSVETQYF. CDR3 nucleotide sequence: TGTGCCAGCAGCGAAGGGACTACCTCTGTAGAGACCCAGTACTTC.